The 5 T cell receptor beta chains in this list originate from one sample, sequenced in a study of blood T cells in healthy people across ages. The second PCR ran about 6 to 12 cycles with a sample-barcoded 5' primer and J-beta primers. TCRdb itself ran the 5' RACE reads through MiXCR, one entry per CDR3 protein. The data show over a million distinct CDR3 sequences, around 27% seen once. This sample also appeared in a second study, on T cells of mothers and their children.

The sequenced material came from blood. Receptors were obtained from a girl aged 2-10 years in good health.

This chain uses TRBV12-3 or TRBV12-4 with TRBJ1-1, with D tentatively TRBD1 (5 bases). V lost 3 bases and J 1 base, leaving 12 bases between the germline ends. This CDR3 has 15 amino acids. CDR3 bases: TGTGCCAGCAGTTTCAAGACAGCCTCGAACACTGAAGCTTTCTTT. Translated: CASSFKTASNTEAFF.

The chain recombines TRBV20-1 with TRBJ2-3; D is possibly TRBD1 (5 bases). Per the germline V gene, CDR1 is DFQATT and CDR2 is SNEGSKA (reference sequence). Trimming stripped 0 bases from V and 2 bases from J, with 15 bases between. This CDR3 spans 16 amino acids. CDR3 in DNA: TGCAGTGCTAGAGATCAACTTGGGGCCCTCACAGATACGCAGTATTTT. Encoded protein: CSARDQLGALTDTQYF.

The chain is built from TRBV29-1 and TRBJ1-1; D is possibly TRBD1 (5 bases). V was cut by 3 bases and J by 8 bases, with 16 bases left in between. The germline gives CDR1 SQVTM, CDR2 ANQGSEA. The CDR3 contains 13 residues. CDR3 in amino acids: CSVEPPGEREAFF. The CDR3 region has the DNA TGCAGCGTTGAGCCGCCGGGGGAAAGGGAAGCTTTCTTT.

V is TRBV6-5 and J is TRBJ1-2, with D perhaps TRBD1 (5 bases). Trimming took 8 bases from V and 4 from J, leaving 8 bases between them. The CDR3 has 11 amino acids. Germline CDR1 MNHEY, CDR2 SVGAGI. This CDR3 is CASEGRYGYTF. In DNA, the CDR3 is TGTGCCAGCGAGGGACGCTATGGCTACACCTTC.

Here the CDR3 reads CASSLGPIYNEQFF. The CDR3 nucleotides are TGTGCCAGCAGCTTAGGACCCATATACAATGAGCAGTTCTTC. The chain combines TRBV5-6 with TRBJ2-5, with no clear D. The DNA matches TRBJ2-1 better at its end, which makes the J call doubtful. Germline-derived CDR1 and CDR2 are SGHDT and YYEEEE. This CDR3 has 14 residues.